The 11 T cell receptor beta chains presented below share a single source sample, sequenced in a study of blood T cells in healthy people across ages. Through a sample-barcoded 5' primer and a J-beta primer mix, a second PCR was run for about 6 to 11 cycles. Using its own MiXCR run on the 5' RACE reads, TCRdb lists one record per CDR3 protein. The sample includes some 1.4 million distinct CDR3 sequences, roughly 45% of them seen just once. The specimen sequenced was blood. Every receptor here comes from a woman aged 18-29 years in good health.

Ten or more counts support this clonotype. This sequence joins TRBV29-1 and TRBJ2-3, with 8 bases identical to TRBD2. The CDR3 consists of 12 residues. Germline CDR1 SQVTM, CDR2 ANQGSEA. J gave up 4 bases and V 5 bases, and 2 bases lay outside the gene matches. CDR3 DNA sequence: TGCAGCGTTCATAGCGGGGCAGATACGCAGTATTTT. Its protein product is CSVHSGADTQYF.

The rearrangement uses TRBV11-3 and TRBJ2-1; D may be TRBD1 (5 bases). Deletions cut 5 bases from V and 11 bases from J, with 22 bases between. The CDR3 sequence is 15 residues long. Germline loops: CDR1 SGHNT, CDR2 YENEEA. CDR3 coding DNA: TGTGCCAGCAGCCGAAGTGGGCCTACAGGTCCCCAGCAGTTCTTC. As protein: CASSRSGPTGPQQFF.

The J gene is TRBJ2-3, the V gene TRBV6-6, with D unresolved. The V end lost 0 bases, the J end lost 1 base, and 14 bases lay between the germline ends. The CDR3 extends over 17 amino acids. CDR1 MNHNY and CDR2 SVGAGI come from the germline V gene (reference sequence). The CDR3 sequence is CASSYSGFPIGTDTQYF. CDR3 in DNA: TGTGCCAGCAGTTACTCGGGCTTTCCTATTGGCACAGATACGCAGTATTTT.

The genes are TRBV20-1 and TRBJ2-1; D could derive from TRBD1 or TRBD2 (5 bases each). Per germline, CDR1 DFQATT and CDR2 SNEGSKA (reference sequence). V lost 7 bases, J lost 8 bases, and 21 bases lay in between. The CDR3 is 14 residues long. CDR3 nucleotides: TGCAGTGTAGTCGGCGAGAGGGCCAGGGATGAGCAGTTCTTC. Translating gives CSVVGERARDEQFF.

The CDR3 loop is CASSETGGGGANVLTF. CDR3 DNA sequence: TGCGCCAGCAGCGAGACAGGGGGTGGTGGGGCCAACGTCCTGACTTTC. The chain is built from TRBV5-1 and TRBJ2-6; 9 bases line up with TRBD1. V trimming: 4 bases; J trimming: 3 bases; junction bases outside the gene matches: 5. Looked up from germline, CDR1 is SGHRS and CDR2 is YFSETQ. The CDR3 extends over 16 amino acids.

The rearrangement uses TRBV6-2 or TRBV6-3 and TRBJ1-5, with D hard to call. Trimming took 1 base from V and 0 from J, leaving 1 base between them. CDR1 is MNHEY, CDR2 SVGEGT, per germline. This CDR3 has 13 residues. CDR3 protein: CASSYYSNQPQHF. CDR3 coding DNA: TGTGCCAGCAGTTACTATAGCAATCAGCCCCAGCATTTT.

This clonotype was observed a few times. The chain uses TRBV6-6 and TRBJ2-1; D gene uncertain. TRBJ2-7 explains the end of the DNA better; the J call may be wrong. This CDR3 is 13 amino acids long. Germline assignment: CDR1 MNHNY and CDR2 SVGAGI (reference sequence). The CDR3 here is CASSESPYNEQYF. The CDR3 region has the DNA TGTGCCAGCTCGGAATCTCCTTACAATGAGCAGTACTTC.

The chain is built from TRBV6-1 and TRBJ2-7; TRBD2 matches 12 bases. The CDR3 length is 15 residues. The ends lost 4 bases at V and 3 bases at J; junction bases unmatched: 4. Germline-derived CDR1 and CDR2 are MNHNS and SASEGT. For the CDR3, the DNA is TGTGCCAGCAGTGGAGGACTAGCGGGAAACTACGAGCAGTACTTC. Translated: CASSGGLAGNYEQYF.

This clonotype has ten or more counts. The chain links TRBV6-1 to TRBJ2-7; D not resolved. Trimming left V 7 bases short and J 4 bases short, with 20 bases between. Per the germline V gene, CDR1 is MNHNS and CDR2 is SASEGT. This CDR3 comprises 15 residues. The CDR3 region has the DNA TGTGCCAGCAAAAAGGCGACTGCAGACCTTTACGAGCAGTACTTC. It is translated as CASKKATADLYEQYF.

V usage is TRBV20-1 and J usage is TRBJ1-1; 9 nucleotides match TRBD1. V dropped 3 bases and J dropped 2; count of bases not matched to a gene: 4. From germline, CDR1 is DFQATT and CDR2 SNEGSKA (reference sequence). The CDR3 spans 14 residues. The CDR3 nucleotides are TGCAGTGCTAGGACAGGGGGGCCTAACACTGAAGCTTTCTTT. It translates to CSARTGGPNTEAFF.

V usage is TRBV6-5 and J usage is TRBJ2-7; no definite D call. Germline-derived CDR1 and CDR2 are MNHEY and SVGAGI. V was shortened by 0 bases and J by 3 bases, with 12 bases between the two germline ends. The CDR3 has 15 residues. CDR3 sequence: CASSYSYGQSYEQYF. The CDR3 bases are TGTGCCAGCAGTTACTCCTACGGGCAAAGCTACGAGCAGTACTTC.